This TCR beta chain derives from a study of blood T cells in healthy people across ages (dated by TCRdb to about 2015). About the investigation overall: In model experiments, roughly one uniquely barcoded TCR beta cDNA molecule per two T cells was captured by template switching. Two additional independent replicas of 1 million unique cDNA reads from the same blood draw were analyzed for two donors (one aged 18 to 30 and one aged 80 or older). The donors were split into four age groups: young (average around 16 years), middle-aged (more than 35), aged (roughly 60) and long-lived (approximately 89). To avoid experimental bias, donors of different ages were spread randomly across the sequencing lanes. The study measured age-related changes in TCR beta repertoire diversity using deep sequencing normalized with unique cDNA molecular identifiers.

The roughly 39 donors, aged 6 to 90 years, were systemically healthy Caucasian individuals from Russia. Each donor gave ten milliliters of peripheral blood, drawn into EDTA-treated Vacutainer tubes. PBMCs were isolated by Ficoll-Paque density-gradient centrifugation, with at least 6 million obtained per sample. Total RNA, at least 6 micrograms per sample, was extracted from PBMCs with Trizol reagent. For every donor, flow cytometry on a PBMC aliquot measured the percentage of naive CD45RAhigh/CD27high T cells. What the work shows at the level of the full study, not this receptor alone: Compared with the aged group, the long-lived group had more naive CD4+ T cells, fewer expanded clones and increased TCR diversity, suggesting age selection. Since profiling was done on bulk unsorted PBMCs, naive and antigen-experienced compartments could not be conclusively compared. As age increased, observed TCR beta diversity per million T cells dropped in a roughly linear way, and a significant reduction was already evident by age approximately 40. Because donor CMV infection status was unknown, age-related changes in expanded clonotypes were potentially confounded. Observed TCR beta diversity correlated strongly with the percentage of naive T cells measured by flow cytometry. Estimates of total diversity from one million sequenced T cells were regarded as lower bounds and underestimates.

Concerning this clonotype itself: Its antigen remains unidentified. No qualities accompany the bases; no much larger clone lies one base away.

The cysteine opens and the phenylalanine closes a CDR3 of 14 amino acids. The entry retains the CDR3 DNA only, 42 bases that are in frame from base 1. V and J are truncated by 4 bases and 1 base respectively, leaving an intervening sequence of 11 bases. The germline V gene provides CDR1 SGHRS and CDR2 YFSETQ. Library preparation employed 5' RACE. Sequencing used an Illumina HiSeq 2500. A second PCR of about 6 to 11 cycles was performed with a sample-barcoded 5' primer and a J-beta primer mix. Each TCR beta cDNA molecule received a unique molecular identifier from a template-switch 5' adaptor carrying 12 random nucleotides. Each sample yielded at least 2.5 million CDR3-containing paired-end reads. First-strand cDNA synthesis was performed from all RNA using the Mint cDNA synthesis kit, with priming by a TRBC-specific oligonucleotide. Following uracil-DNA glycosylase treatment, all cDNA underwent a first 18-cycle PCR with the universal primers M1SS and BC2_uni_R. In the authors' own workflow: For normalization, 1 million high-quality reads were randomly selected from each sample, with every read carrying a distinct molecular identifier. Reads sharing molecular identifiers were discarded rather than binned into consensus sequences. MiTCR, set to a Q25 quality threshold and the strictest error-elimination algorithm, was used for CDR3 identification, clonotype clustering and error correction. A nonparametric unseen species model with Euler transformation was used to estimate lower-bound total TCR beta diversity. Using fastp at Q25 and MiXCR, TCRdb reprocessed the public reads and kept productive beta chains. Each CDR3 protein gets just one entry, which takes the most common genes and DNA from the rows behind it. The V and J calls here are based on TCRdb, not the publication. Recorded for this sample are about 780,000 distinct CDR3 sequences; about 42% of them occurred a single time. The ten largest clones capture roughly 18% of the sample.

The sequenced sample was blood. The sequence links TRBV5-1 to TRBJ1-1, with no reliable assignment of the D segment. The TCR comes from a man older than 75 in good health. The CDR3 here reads CASSPAAGNTEAFF. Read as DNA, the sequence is TGCGCCAGCAGCCCGGCGGCGGGGAACACTGAAGCTTTCTTT.